The rows below give T cell receptor beta chains drawn from one sample of a study of blood T cell repertoires in COVID-19. Produced via immunoSEQ multiplex PCR; TCRdb's table is partial and in-frame only. The sample has fewer than 150,000 clones, approximately 85% seen once; the top ten hold more than 5%. Specimen: peripheral blood. The receptors stem from a woman in her sixties or seventies with COVID-19, enrolled during active disease. The CDR3 runs from the conserved cysteine through the conserved F or W. A D gene is named only where the DNA matches it firmly. Clone size appears in some rows only: once, few, many, or a class for an expanded clone.

clone_size: NA
d_call: NA
j_call: TRBJ1-6
v_call: TRBV5-1
cdr3_aa: CASSNLPGSRARNSPLHF
cdr3_nt: TGCGCCAGCAGCAACTTACCGGGGTCTAGGGCGCGTAATTCACCCCTCCACTTT

clone_size: NA
d_call: NA
j_call: TRBJ1-4
v_call: TRBV7-9
cdr3_aa: CASRKTEATNEKLFF
cdr3_nt: TGTGCCAGCAGGAAGACAGAAGCAACTAATGAAAAACTGTTTTTT

clone_size: NA
d_call: TRBD2
j_call: TRBJ2-5
v_call: TRBV18
cdr3_aa: CASSREPSGQETQYF
cdr3_nt: TGTGCCAGCTCACGTGAGCCTAGCGGACAAGAGACCCAGTACTTC

clone_size: once
d_call: TRBD1
j_call: TRBJ1-2
v_call: TRBV6-1
cdr3_aa: CASSGRTGGDLGYGYTF
cdr3_nt: TGTGCCAGCAGTGGTCGGACAGGCGGGGACTTAGGCTATGGCTACACCTTC

clone_size: NA
d_call: TRBD1
j_call: TRBJ1-2
v_call: TRBV19
cdr3_aa: CASSINRGSGYTF
cdr3_nt: TGTGCCAGTAGTATCAACAGGGGGTCCGGCTACACCTTC

clone_size: NA
d_call: NA
j_call: TRBJ2-7
v_call: TRBV29-1
cdr3_aa: CSAVDRTYEQYF
cdr3_nt: TGCAGCGCCGTGGACAGAACCTACGAGCAGTACTTC

clone_size: NA
d_call: NA
j_call: TRBJ1-5
v_call: TRBV7-3
cdr3_aa: CASSPGQTYSNQPQHF
cdr3_nt: TGTGCCAGCAGCCCAGGACAGACATATAGCAATCAGCCCCAGCATTTT

clone_size: NA
d_call: TRBD1
j_call: TRBJ1-3
v_call: TRBV3-1/TRBV3-2
cdr3_aa: CASSQATGAGNTIYF
cdr3_nt: TGTGCCAGCAGCCAAGCCACAGGGGCTGGAAACACCATATATTTT

clone_size: once
d_call: TRBD2
j_call: TRBJ2-1
v_call: TRBV5-5
cdr3_aa: CASSLAHLLAGDDNEQFF
cdr3_nt: TGTGCCAGCAGCTTGGCCCATTTACTAGCGGGGGACGACAATGAGCAGTTCTTC

clone_size: NA
d_call: NA
j_call: TRBJ1-1
v_call: TRBV19
cdr3_aa: CASSARRDIEAFF
cdr3_nt: TGTGCCAGTAGTGCCAGACGGGACATTGAAGCTTTCTTT

clone_size: NA
d_call: TRBD1
j_call: TRBJ1-1
v_call: TRBV5-4
cdr3_aa: CASSLGAGGTEAFF
cdr3_nt: TGTGCCAGCAGCTTGGGGGCAGGGGGCACTGAAGCTTTCTTT

clone_size: medium-sized
d_call: NA
j_call: TRBJ1-4
v_call: TRBV25-1
cdr3_aa: CASSELGGVEKLFF
cdr3_nt: TGTGCCAGCAGTGAACTGGGGGGAGTTGAAAAACTGTTTTTT

clone_size: once
d_call: TRBD1
j_call: TRBJ2-7
v_call: TRBV19
cdr3_aa: CASSWQGESYEQYF
cdr3_nt: TGTGCCAGTAGTTGGCAGGGGGAATCCTACGAGCAGTACTTC

clone_size: NA
d_call: TRBD1
j_call: TRBJ2-7
v_call: TRBV12-3/TRBV12-4
cdr3_aa: CASSSVRTGTFF
cdr3_nt: TGTGCCAGCAGTTCTGTCCGGACAGGTACCTTCTTC

clone_size: NA
d_call: NA
j_call: TRBJ2-2
v_call: TRBV27
cdr3_aa: CASSLVRPGTGELFF
cdr3_nt: TGTGCCAGCAGTTTGGTACGGCCGGGCACCGGGGAGCTGTTTTTT

clone_size: NA
d_call: TRBD1
j_call: TRBJ1-2
v_call: TRBV3-1/TRBV3-2
cdr3_aa: CASSQLFGTGNYGYTF
cdr3_nt: TGTGCCAGCAGCCAGCTATTTGGGACAGGGAACTATGGCTACACCTTC

clone_size: NA
d_call: NA
j_call: TRBJ2-7
v_call: TRBV2
cdr3_aa: CASTGYRFYEQYF
cdr3_nt: TGTGCCAGCACCGGCTACAGGTTCTACGAGCAGTACTTC

clone_size: NA
d_call: NA
j_call: TRBJ2-1
v_call: TRBV10-2
cdr3_aa: CASSESTGYSYNEQFF
cdr3_nt: TGCGCCAGCAGTGAGAGTACAGGCTACTCCTACAATGAGCAGTTCTTC

clone_size: once
d_call: TRBD1
j_call: TRBJ1-1
v_call: TRBV4-1
cdr3_aa: CASSLGQGAGGTEAFF
cdr3_nt: TGCGCCAGCAGCCTAGGACAGGGGGCGGGGGGAACTGAAGCTTTCTTT

clone_size: NA
d_call: TRBD1
j_call: TRBJ1-2
v_call: TRBV3-1/TRBV3-2
cdr3_aa: CASQNPPHRGDMCGYTF
cdr3_nt: TGTGCCAGCCAGAACCCACCTCACAGGGGGGATATGTGTGGCTACACCTTC

clone_size: NA
d_call: NA
j_call: TRBJ1-1
v_call: TRBV5-4
cdr3_aa: CASSLGMARGNTEAFF
cdr3_nt: TGTGCCAGCAGCTTGGGGATGGCTAGGGGAAACACTGAAGCTTTCTTT

clone_size: NA
d_call: NA
j_call: TRBJ1-1
v_call: TRBV29-1
cdr3_aa: CRATVNTEAFF
cdr3_nt: TGCAGGGCCACAGTGAACACTGAAGCTTTCTTT

clone_size: NA
d_call: TRBD1
j_call: TRBJ2-7
v_call: TRBV2
cdr3_aa: CASSKGRDRSYSYEQYF
cdr3_nt: TGTGCCAGCAGTAAGGGCCGGGACAGGTCGTACTCCTACGAGCAGTACTTC

clone_size: once
d_call: TRBD1
j_call: TRBJ1-1
v_call: TRBV18
cdr3_aa: CASSLTTGADTEAFF
cdr3_nt: TGTGCCAGCTCACTTACGACAGGGGCGGACACTGAAGCTTTCTTT

clone_size: NA
d_call: NA
j_call: TRBJ1-3
v_call: TRBV6-5
cdr3_aa: CASKRGNSGNTIYF
cdr3_nt: TGTGCCAGCAAAAGGGGGAACTCTGGAAACACCATATATTTT

clone_size: NA
d_call: TRBD2
j_call: TRBJ2-3
v_call: TRBV5-4
cdr3_aa: CAILRGGPSTDTQYF
cdr3_nt: TGTGCCATCCTTCGGGGGGGGCCTAGCACAGATACGCAGTATTTT

clone_size: once
d_call: TRBD1
j_call: TRBJ1-6
v_call: TRBV5-1
cdr3_aa: CASSLSTGGGYNSPLHF
cdr3_nt: TGCGCCAGCAGCTTGTCGACAGGGGGCGGATATAATTCACCCCTCCACTTT

clone_size: once
d_call: NA
j_call: TRBJ2-1
v_call: TRBV5-1
cdr3_aa: CASSLPLGGSYNEQFF
cdr3_nt: TGCGCCAGCAGCCTCCCTCTAGGGGGCTCCTACAATGAGCAGTTCTTC

clone_size: NA
d_call: NA
j_call: TRBJ1-2
v_call: TRBV19
cdr3_aa: CASSIAPTANYGYTF
cdr3_nt: TGTGCCAGTAGTATAGCCCCGACAGCGAACTATGGCTACACCTTC

clone_size: NA
d_call: NA
j_call: TRBJ1-1
v_call: TRBV12-5
cdr3_aa: CASGAGLNTEAFF
cdr3_nt: TGTGCTAGTGGCGCGGGTTTGAACACTGAAGCTTTCTTT

clone_size: once
d_call: TRBD1
j_call: TRBJ1-4
v_call: TRBV11-2
cdr3_aa: CASSSGQAREKLFF
cdr3_nt: TGTGCCAGCAGCTCGGGACAGGCCAGGGAAAAACTGTTTTTT

clone_size: NA
d_call: NA
j_call: TRBJ1-1
v_call: TRBV10-1
cdr3_aa: CASSEMIGARTEAFF
cdr3_nt: TGCGCCAGCAGTGAGATGATTGGGGCGCGGACTGAAGCTTTCTTT

clone_size: once
d_call: TRBD1
j_call: TRBJ2-7
v_call: TRBV6-2/TRBV6-3
cdr3_aa: CASSQGTGRGYEQYF
cdr3_nt: TGTGCCAGCAGCCAGGGGACAGGGAGGGGATACGAGCAGTACTTC